These T cell receptor beta chains were read from a single sample in a study of CD8+CD57+ T cells in acquired aplastic anemia. From the reads, TCRdb called clonotypes with MiXCR, one entry per CDR3 protein. The data hold around 180,000 distinct CDR3 sequences, with roughly 50% observed a single time. Sequencing input: sorted CD4+, CD8+, or CD8+CD57+ T cells (not recorded which) from PBMCs. These receptors were taken from a human donor with aplastic anemia. Each CDR3 is given with its conserved first and last residue. The D gene is left open where the match is weak. Size tells how often a clone was seen (once, few, many) or the class of an expanded clone, and some rows leave it out.

D	V	size	J	CDR3	DNA
TRBD2	TRBV20-1	once	TRBJ2-2	CSASSGGAGELFF	TGCAGTGCCAGTAGCGGGGGGGCCGGGGAGCTGTTTTTT
NA	TRBV29-1	NA	TRBJ1-2	CSVESYGYTF	TGCAGCGTTGAGAGCTATGGCTACACCTTC
TRBD2	TRBV7-9	NA	TRBJ2-5	CASSLIQGGETQYF	TGTGCCAGCAGCTTGATCCAGGGAGGGGAGACCCAGTACTTC
NA	TRBV2	few	TRBJ2-2	CASSAGRVPTGELFF	TGTGCCAGCTCCGCAGGTCGAGTCCCCACCGGGGAGCTGTTTTTT
NA	TRBV10-3	NA	TRBJ2-5	CASSYRVGLRGETQYF	TGTGCCAGCAGTTATAGGGTTGGGCTTAGGGGGGAGACCCAGTACTTC
TRBD2	TRBV7-7	many	TRBJ2-5	CASSLDLLAGDGETQYF	TGTGCTAGCAGCTTAGATTTGCTAGCGGGGGACGGGGAGACCCAGTACTTC
NA	TRBV6-2/TRBV6-3	many	TRBJ2-1	CASRAEVPNEQFF	TGTGCCAGCAGGGCAGAAGTCCCCAATGAGCAGTTCTTC
NA	TRBV20-1	NA	TRBJ2-7	CSARDLGYEQYF	TGCAGTGCTAGAGATTTAGGGTACGAGCAGTACTTC
TRBD1	TRBV12-3/TRBV12-4	many	TRBJ1-2	CASTDRGGYGYTF	TGTGCCAGCACGGACAGGGGTGGCTATGGCTACACCTTC
TRBD1	TRBV10-3	NA	TRBJ2-7	CAISADVRGTGNYEQYF	TGTGCCATCAGTGCCGACGTCCGGGGGACAGGGAACTACGAGCAGTACTTC
TRBD1	TRBV29-1	NA	TRBJ2-1	CSVNSGQLYNEQFF	TGCAGCGTGAACTCGGGACAGCTCTACAATGAGCAGTTCTTC
TRBD2	TRBV4-3	NA	TRBJ2-7	CASSPYGTSGDDEQYF	TGCGCCAGCAGCCCATACGGGACTAGCGGAGACGACGAGCAGTACTTC
NA	TRBV7-2	few	TRBJ2-3	CASSRDHTDTQYF	TGTGCCAGCAGTCGGGACCACACAGATACGCAGTATTTT
TRBD1	TRBV10-2	NA	TRBJ1-1	CASRGLMNTEAFF	TGTGCCAGCAGGGGGTTAATGAACACTGAAGCTTTCTTT
TRBD1	TRBV2	few	TRBJ1-4	CASSEGTGVGKLFF	TGTGCCAGCAGTGAAGGGACAGGGGTGGGCAAACTGTTTTTT
NA	TRBV10-1	NA	TRBJ2-7	CASSESSSEQYF	TGCGCCAGCAGTGAGTCATCTAGCGAGCAGTACTTC
NA	TRBV29-1	NA	TRBJ2-7	CSQAGPRAEQYF	TGCAGCCAAGCTGGCCCAAGGGCCGAGCAGTACTTC
NA	TRBV4-1	NA	TRBJ2-3	CASSQGPQHSRTDTQYF	TGCGCCAGCAGCCAGGGTCCACAGCACTCCCGCACAGATACGCAGTATTTT
NA	TRBV10-3	NA	TRBJ1-4	CAISDSEYEKLFF	TGTGCCATCAGCGATTCTGAATATGAAAAACTGTTTTTT
TRBD2	TRBV2	many	TRBJ2-3	CASREAGIRTDTQYF	TGTGCCAGCAGGGAAGCGGGGATCCGCACAGATACGCAGTATTTT
NA	TRBV19	NA	TRBJ1-5	CASRQTGDGNQPQHF	TGTGCCAGTAGGCAGACAGGCGATGGCAATCAGCCCCAGCATTTT
NA	TRBV10-3	once	TRBJ1-4	CAISEQEFNEKLFF	TGTGCCATCAGTGAGCAGGAGTTTAATGAAAAACTGTTTTTT
TRBD2	TRBV2	many	TRBJ2-5	CASKGLAGGETQYF	TGTGCCAGCAAAGGACTAGCGGGGGGAGAGACCCAGTACTTC
NA	TRBV7-7	few	TRBJ2-5	CASSLVDMGRGQETQYF	TGTGCTAGCAGCTTAGTAGATATGGGAAGGGGCCAAGAGACCCAGTACTTC